The TCR beta chain described here comes from a study of OX40 agonist ivuxolimab in advanced cancers. Findings and caveats of the study: Low normalized T-cell clonal expansion was also seen in some nonresponders.

Sequenced by immunoSEQ multiplex PCR; TCRdb stores in-frame clones only, minus some. Of 70,000 to 80,000 clones listed, around nine tenths were seen once; the top ten hold around 0.76%. The CDR3 has 14 amino acids. Germline V gene sequence: CDR1 SGHTA, CDR2 FQGNSA. Trimming at V came to 5 bases and at J to 6 bases, leaving 9 bases not matched to a gene. As regards this clone: The antigen remains undetermined.

Collection of blood occurred at baseline, at cycle 4 day 1, and at cycle 7 day 1. The source was CD4+ or CD8+ T cells sorted from blood, collected in a trial of the OX40 agonist ivuxolimab. The clonotype comes from an adult with an advanced solid tumor such as melanoma, head and neck, liver or kidney cancer. The chain couples TRBV7-2 to TRBJ2-7; 8 positions agree with TRBD1. The CDR3 loop is CASSTRQGIGEQYF. The CDR3 DNA follows: TGTGCCAGCAGCACCCGACAGGGGATAGGCGAGCAGTACTTC.